Listed below are T cell receptor beta chains from one sample, sequenced in a study of T cells in localized non-small cell lung cancer. Only in-frame clones appear in the TCRdb table, and some are missing; sequencing was by immunoSEQ multiplex PCR. Of under 70,000 clones listed, more than 80% are singletons. The specimen was peripheral blood, collected before any cancer treatment. These TCRs come from a woman aged 40-75 years with stage I lung adenocarcinoma. Both conserved end residues are part of each CDR3. Fields, in order: J gene, V gene, D gene, clone size, CDR3 protein, CDR3 DNA. A D gene is named only where the DNA matches it firmly. A row's size may be missing; if present it is once, few, many or a size class.

>TRBJ1-1|TRBV30|NA|few
CASTGAQMNTEAFF
TGTGCCTCGACCGGGGCCCAGATGAACACTGAAGCTTTCTTT
>TRBJ2-2|TRBV5-8|NA|NA
CASSLAVTNTGELFF
TGTGCCAGCAGCTTGGCAGTTACAAACACCGGGGAGCTGTTTTTT
>TRBJ2-1|TRBV6-5|NA|NA
CASSEDSNEQFF
TGTGCCAGCAGCGAGGACAGCAATGAGCAGTTCTTC
>TRBJ2-6|TRBV7-2|NA|NA
CASSFSTGANVLTF
TGTGCCAGCAGCTTTAGTACTGGGGCCAACGTCCTGACTTTC
>TRBJ2-1|TRBV29-1|TRBD1|once
CSVGQGAANEQFF
TGCAGCGTTGGCCAGGGGGCCGCCAATGAGCAGTTCTTC
>TRBJ1-1|TRBV2|TRBD1|NA
CASTYRGNTEAFF
TGTGCCAGCACCTACAGGGGGAACACTGAAGCTTTCTTT
>TRBJ2-5|TRBV6-5|TRBD2|NA
CASSYSPSGQETQYF
TGTGCCAGCAGTTACTCTCCTAGCGGCCAAGAGACCCAGTACTTC
>TRBJ2-7|TRBV5-4|NA|NA
CASSLGQPVSSYEQYF
TGTGCCAGCAGCTTGGGACAGCCTGTGAGCTCCTACGAGCAGTACTTC
>TRBJ1-6|TRBV9|NA|NA
CASSNTRQRLNSPLHF
TGTGCCAGCAGCAACACTAGACAGCGCCTTAATTCACCCCTCCACTTT
>TRBJ2-7|TRBV2|NA|NA
CASSEKSSYEQYF
TGTGCCAGCAGTGAGAAGAGCTCCTACGAGCAGTACTTC
>TRBJ1-1|TRBV9|NA|NA
CASSVAVNTEAFF
TGTGCCAGCAGCGTAGCGGTGAACACTGAAGCTTTCTTT
>TRBJ2-7|TRBV7-9|NA|NA
CASSFGGSYEQYF
TGTGCCAGCAGCTTTGGGGGCTCCTACGAGCAGTACTTC
>TRBJ2-1|TRBV7-2|NA|NA
CASSQGTHNEQFF
TGTGCCAGCAGCCAAGGGACGCACAATGAGCAGTTCTTC
>TRBJ1-4|TRBV4-1|TRBD1|NA
CASSQEGQGAVWELFF
TGCGCCAGCAGCCAAGAGGGACAGGGGGCGGTTTGGGAACTGTTTTTT
>TRBJ2-4|TRBV19|NA|NA
CASSILGRNLAKNIQYF
TGTGCCAGTAGTATACTCGGACGGAACCTAGCCAAAAACATTCAGTACTTC
>TRBJ1-1|TRBV4-1|TRBD1|NA
CASSQEHRGQAFF
TGCGCCAGCAGCCAAGAACACAGGGGGCAAGCTTTCTTT
>TRBJ1-2|TRBV4-3|NA|NA
CASSQDWGVDLGYTF
TGCGCCAGCAGCCAAGATTGGGGAGTTGACCTTGGCTACACCTTC
>TRBJ1-4|TRBV30|TRBD1|NA
CAWATGFNEKLFF
TGTGCCTGGGCGACAGGGTTTAATGAAAAACTGTTTTTT
>TRBJ1-2|TRBV6-1|NA|NA
CASDGGVANYGYTF
TGTGCCAGCGACGGGGGGGTAGCTAACTATGGCTACACCTTC
>TRBJ2-3|TRBV7-2|NA|NA
CASSLFGLYTDTQYF
TGTGCCAGCAGCTTGTTCGGGCTTTACACAGATACGCAGTATTTT
>TRBJ1-2|TRBV7-2|NA|NA
CASSPWGANYGYTF
TGTGCCAGCAGCCCATGGGGGGCTAACTATGGCTACACCTTC
>TRBJ1-1|TRBV6-4|TRBD1|NA
CASKRDRGWTEAFF
TGTGCCAGCAAAAGGGACAGGGGTTGGACTGAAGCTTTCTTT
>TRBJ2-2|TRBV27|TRBD1|NA
CASQRGTGNTGELFF
TGTGCCAGCCAGAGGGGGACAGGGAACACCGGGGAGCTGTTTTTT
>TRBJ2-7|TRBV29-1|NA|NA
CSVEVVPYEQYF
TGCAGCGTCGAAGTTGTGCCCTACGAGCAGTACTTC
>TRBJ1-2|TRBV4-3|NA|NA
CASSQAPGGANYGYTF
TGCGCCAGCAGCCAAGCGCCCGGGGGCGCGAACTATGGCTACACCTTC
>TRBJ1-1|TRBV11-3|TRBD1|NA
CASSLVQGAEAFF
TGTGCCAGCAGCTTAGTACAGGGGGCTGAAGCTTTCTTT
>TRBJ1-6|TRBV10-1|NA|few
CASSSFGVYPSPLHF
TGCGCCAGCAGCTCTTTTGGGGTTTATCCTTCACCCCTCCACTTT
>TRBJ2-6|TRBV4-3|NA|NA
CASSQDLSSGANVLTF
TGCGCCAGCAGCCAAGATCTCAGCTCTGGGGCCAACGTCCTGACTTTC
>TRBJ2-1|TRBV5-1|TRBD2|NA
CASSLVVAGGPGNEQFF
TGCGCCAGCAGCTTGGTGGTAGCGGGGGGGCCCGGGAATGAGCAGTTCTTC
>TRBJ1-2|TRBV5-8|NA|few
CASSLVGPGGYGYTF
TGTGCCAGCAGCTTGGTCGGGCCGGGAGGCTATGGCTACACCTTC
>TRBJ2-1|TRBV9|NA|NA
CASSVTTGLSYNEQFF
TGTGCCAGCAGCGTCACCACGGGACTCTCTTACAATGAGCAGTTCTTC
>TRBJ1-1|TRBV30|NA|few
CAWKINTEAFF
TGTGCCTGGAAGATTAACACTGAAGCTTTCTTT
>TRBJ2-7|TRBV4-1|NA|NA
CASSLRTDYEQYF
TGCGCCAGCAGCCTTCGGACAGACTACGAGCAGTACTTC
>TRBJ2-1|TRBV20-1|NA|NA
CSARPRGEQFF
TGCAGTGCTAGGCCGAGGGGTGAGCAGTTCTTC
>TRBJ1-2|TRBV9|NA|NA
CASSGDHTTYGYTF
TGTGCCAGCAGCGGGGACCACACAACATATGGCTACACCTTC
>TRBJ2-1|TRBV6-5|NA|NA
CASSLTPLPYNEQFF
TGTGCCAGCAGCTTGACTCCTTTACCATACAATGAGCAGTTCTTC
>TRBJ2-5|TRBV7-2|NA|once
CASSLGGPMKETQYF
TGTGCCAGCAGCTTAGGGGGACCAATGAAAGAGACCCAGTACTTC
>TRBJ1-5|TRBV19|NA|NA
CASRSRGHNQPQHF
TGTGCCAGTAGAAGCAGGGGCCACAATCAGCCCCAGCATTTT
>TRBJ2-1|TRBV19|NA|NA
CASSGAWYNEQFF
TGTGCCAGTAGTGGGGCTTGGTACAATGAGCAGTTCTTC
>TRBJ2-3|TRBV10-3|NA|NA
CAIRPGFGTDTQYF
TGTGCCATCAGACCGGGATTCGGCACAGATACGCAGTATTTT
>TRBJ2-7|TRBV25-1|NA|NA
CASSGGSVWYF
TGTGCCAGCAGTGGGGGGAGTGTATGGTACTTC
>TRBJ2-4|TRBV2|NA|NA
CASPGDGNIQYF
TGTGCCTCCCCGGGGGACGGTAACATTCAGTACTTC
>TRBJ1-6|TRBV11-1|TRBD1|few
CASSSPDRGWNSPLHF
TGTGCCAGCAGCTCCCCGGACAGGGGTTGGAATTCACCCCTCCACTTT
>TRBJ2-5|TRBV14|NA|NA
CASSQQLYQETQYF
TGTGCCAGCAGCCAACAACTTTACCAAGAGACCCAGTACTTC